The 10 T cell receptor beta chains given below trace back to one sample, sequenced in a study of T-cell reconstitution after alpha-beta-depleted transplantation in children. Unique molecular identifiers were incorporated when the TCRbeta library was constructed. TCRdb re-analysed the PCR reads in MiXCR, keeping a single row per CDR3 protein. Of roughly 500,000 distinct CDR3 sequences listed, 32% are singletons. Source: PBMCs from the stem cell graft donor, taken from the stem cell graft. The receptors here all came from a human donor who donated a stem cell graft to a child with aplastic anemia.

The chain recombines TRBV7-2 with TRBJ2-1; weak D call: TRBD2 (6 bases). The CDR3 runs 17 residues. Trimming took 1 base from V and 0 from J, leaving 13 bases between them. The germline V gene encodes CDR1 SGHTA and CDR2 FQGNSA. CDR3 sequence reads: CASSLVTSSGSYNEQFF. In nucleotides, the CDR3 is TGTGCCAGCAGCTTAGTAACTAGCTCAGGCTCCTACAATGAGCAGTTCTTC.

This clonotype has a single count. J is TRBJ1-1 and V is TRBV5-1; 8 bases fit TRBD1. The germline gives CDR1 SGHRS, CDR2 YFSETQ. The J segment lost 4 bases and the V segment lost 4 bases, leaving 9 bases of the junction unmatched. The CDR3 sequence is 15 residues long. The CDR3 region is CASSPRTGSSTEAFF. CDR3 nucleotides: TGCGCCAGCAGCCCCCGGACAGGGTCTTCCACTGAAGCTTTCTTT.

The chain recombines TRBV28 with TRBJ1-4; D is unresolved. The CDR3 consists of 15 residues. Germline CDR1 and CDR2: MDHEN and SYDVKM. The V gene lost 3 bases and the J gene lost 4 bases, with 12 bases spanning the gap. The CDR3 bases are TGTGCCAGCAGTTTTCCGGGTGGGGATAATGAAAAACTGTTTTTT. Its protein is CASSFPGGDNEKLFF.

In regard to this clonotype: One junction end does not reproduce the germline sequence, and a read error may be involved. The chain joins TRBV12-3 or TRBV12-4 to TRBJ2-4; D is unclear. The CDR3 is 15 amino acids. The CDR3 DNA follows: TGTGCCAGCCGTTTGGGTGGCAGAGCCAAAAACATTCAGTACTTC. As protein: CASRLGGRAKNIQYF.

This CDR3 is CAWTTFGGTGYTF. Written as DNA, the CDR3 is TGTGCCTGGACCACATTTGGAGGGACTGGCTACACCTTC. The chain uses TRBV30 and TRBJ1-2; D might be TRBD1 (5 bases). The V gene's germline CDR1 is GTSNPN and CDR2 SVGIG (reference sequence). The CDR3 length is 13 residues. The ends were cut back, 4 bases at V and 7 bases at J, with 16 bases in the middle.

CDR3 amino acids: CSASRKSNTGELFF. The CDR3 DNA reads as TGCAGTGCTAGTCGAAAGTCGAACACCGGGGAGCTGTTTTTT. J is TRBJ2-2 and V is TRBV20-1; D remains unclear. The germline V gene has CDR1 DFQATT and CDR2 SNEGSKA (reference sequence). The CDR3 runs to 14 residues. Between the trimmed V and J ends, which lost 3 bases and 0 bases, there was a span of 8 bases.

This CDR3 reads CASSYETGNTEAFF. DNA for the CDR3: TGCGCCAGCAGCTATGAGACAGGGAACACTGAAGCTTTCTTT. The V and J genes are TRBV5-1 and TRBJ1-1; D is perhaps TRBD1 (6 bases). This CDR3 has 14 residues. Per germline, CDR1 SGHRS and CDR2 YFSETQ. The V gene lost 3 bases and the J gene lost 1 base, with 10 bases spanning the gap.

The chain combines TRBV18 with TRBJ1-1, with 7 bases that match TRBD1. CDR3 length: 15 amino acids. The germline gives CDR1 KGHSH, CDR2 LQKENI. J was trimmed by 4 bases and V by 3 bases; bases with no gene match: 8. In nucleotides, the CDR3 is TGTGCCAGCTCACCGACAGGGTCCCCGGCCACTGAAGCTTTCTTT. It encodes CASSPTGSPATEAFF. The whole variable domain, filled in from reference TRBV18 and TRBJ1-1, reads NAGVMQNPRHLVRRRGQEARLRCSPMKGHSHVYWYRQLPEEGLKFMVYLQKENIIDESGMPKERFSAEFPKEGPSILRIQQVVRGDSAAYFCASSPTGSPATEAFFGQGTRLTVV.

The chain carries TRBV5-1 and TRBJ2-7; the D gene could be TRBD1 or TRBD2 (5 bases each). The V end lost 4 bases, the J end lost 1 base, and 12 bases lay between the germline ends. The CDR3 length is 14 residues. Germline CDR1 SGHRS, CDR2 YFSETQ. In nucleotides, the CDR3 is TGCGCCAGCAGCGTCGACTGGGGGTCCTACGAGCAGTACTTC. Encoded protein: CASSVDWGSYEQYF.

The chain has TRBV24-1 and TRBJ2-1, with 9 nucleotides matching TRBD2. This CDR3 has 17 amino acids. V shed 5 bases, J shed 5 bases, and the junction held 12 bases outside the gene matches. CDR1 KGHDR and CDR2 SFDVKD come from the germline V gene. The CDR3 coding sequence is TGTGCCACCAGTGGGGGCGGGAGGGCCCTAGGGAACAATGAGCAGTTCTTC. Its translation: CATSGGGRALGNNEQFF.